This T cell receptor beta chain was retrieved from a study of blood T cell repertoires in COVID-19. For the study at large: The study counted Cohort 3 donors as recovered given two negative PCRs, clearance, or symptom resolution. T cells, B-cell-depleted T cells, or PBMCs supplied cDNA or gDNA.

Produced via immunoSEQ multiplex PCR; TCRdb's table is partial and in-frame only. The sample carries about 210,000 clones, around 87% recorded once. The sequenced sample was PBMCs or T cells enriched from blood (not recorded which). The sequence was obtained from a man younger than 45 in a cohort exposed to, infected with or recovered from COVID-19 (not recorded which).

The CDR3 here is CASSFRGEQFF. The CDR3 bases are TGTGCCAGCAGTTTCCGGGGTGAGCAGTTCTTC. V is TRBV27 and J is TRBJ2-1; possibly TRBD2 for D (5 bases). Germline V gives CDR1 MNHEY, CDR2 SMNVEV (reference sequence). The CDR3 is 11 amino acids. With 3 bases removed from V and 9 bases from J, the gap between germline ends came to 6 bases.